This T cell receptor beta chain was documented in a study of blood T cell repertoires in COVID-19. Overall study context: From the United States, Italy and Spain came samples of acute and convalescent COVID-19. T cells, B-cell-depleted T cells, or PBMCs provided the cDNA or gDNA that served as material.

The CDR3 totals 15 residues. V shed 6 bases, J shed 1 base, and the junction held 6 bases outside the gene matches. Germline lookup yields CDR1 LNHDA and CDR2 SQIVND (reference sequence). Authors' data handling: For nucleated cells, counts were estimated from reference gene primer amplification. Sequenced by immunoSEQ multiplex PCR; TCRdb stores in-frame clones only, minus some. V and J calls plus clone size are reproduced from that table; the DNA served to infer D and trimming. The sample lists about 29,000 clones, over 70% seen once, with about half in the top ten. This chain joins TRBV19 and TRBJ2-3; 8 bases map to TRBD2. The TCR comes from a woman between 65 and 79 years old with acute or convalescent COVID-19. The source material was peripheral blood. The CDR3 nucleotides read TGTGCCAGTAGACGGGGGGGCGCAGGCACAGATACGCAGTATTTT. Protein product: CASRRGGAGTDTQYF.